The clone carrying this T cell receptor beta chain was recorded only once. The antigen is not known. The PCR ran on 60 Vbeta and 13 Jbeta primers. Using immunoSEQ multiplex PCR, the repertoire was profiled, and TCRdb retains in-frame clones only, with some absent. The sample has more than 80,000 clones, about 76% seen once; the top ten hold 6.5% to 8.5%. This sample stems from a study of cytomegalovirus exposure and HLA in healthy donors. As for the study in general: Researchers previously reported finding about 110 million unique TCR beta sequences from 170 million or so T cells.

Points from the study as a whole: With high specificity and sensitivity, the classifier reportedly diagnosed cytomegalovirus status. Reportedly, a later analysis found an Asian-associated ancestry cluster had fewer N-insertions than the roughly 630-donor mean. According to the study, 160 or so TCR beta chains were cytomegalovirus-associated.

Looked up from germline, CDR1 is SGHAT and CDR2 is FQNNGV. The CDR3 spans 13 residues. The V gene lost 3 bases and the J gene lost 6 bases, with 11 bases spanning the gap. The rearrangement links TRBV11-2 to TRBJ1-1; tentatively, D is TRBD1 (5 bases). This sequence originates from a human donor in good health. Material for sequencing was PBMCs. In DNA form, the CDR3 reads TGTGCCAGCAGCTTTCCAGGGCTCGCTGAAGCTTTCTTT. Translating gives CASSFPGLAEAFF.